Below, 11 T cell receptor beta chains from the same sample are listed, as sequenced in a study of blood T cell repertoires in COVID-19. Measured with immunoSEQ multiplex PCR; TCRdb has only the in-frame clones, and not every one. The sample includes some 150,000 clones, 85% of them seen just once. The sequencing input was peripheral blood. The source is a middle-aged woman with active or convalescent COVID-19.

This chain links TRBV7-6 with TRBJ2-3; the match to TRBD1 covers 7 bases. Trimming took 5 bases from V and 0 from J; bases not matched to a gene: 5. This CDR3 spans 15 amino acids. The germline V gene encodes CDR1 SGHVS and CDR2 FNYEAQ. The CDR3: CASSPNRGSTDTQYF. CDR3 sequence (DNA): TGTGCCAGCAGCCCGAACAGGGGAAGCACAGATACGCAGTATTTT.

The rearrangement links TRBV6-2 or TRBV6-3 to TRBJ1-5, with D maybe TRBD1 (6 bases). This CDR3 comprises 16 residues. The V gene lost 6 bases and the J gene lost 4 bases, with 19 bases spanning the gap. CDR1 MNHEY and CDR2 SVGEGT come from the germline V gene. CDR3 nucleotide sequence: TGTGCCAGCAGCAAAAGACAGGCCAGCGGTAATCAGCCCCAGCATTTT. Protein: CASSKRQASGNQPQHF.

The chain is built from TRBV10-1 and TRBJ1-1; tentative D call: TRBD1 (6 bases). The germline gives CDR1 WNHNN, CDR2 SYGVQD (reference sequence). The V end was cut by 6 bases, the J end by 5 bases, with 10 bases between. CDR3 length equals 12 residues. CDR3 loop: CASRGGGTEAFF. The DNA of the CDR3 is TGCGCCAGCAGGGGAGGGGGGACTGAAGCTTTCTTT.

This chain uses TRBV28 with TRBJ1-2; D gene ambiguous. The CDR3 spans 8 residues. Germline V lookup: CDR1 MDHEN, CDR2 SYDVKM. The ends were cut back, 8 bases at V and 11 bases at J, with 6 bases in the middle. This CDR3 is CASGLYTF. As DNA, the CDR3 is TGTGCCAGCGGCCTTTACACCTTC.

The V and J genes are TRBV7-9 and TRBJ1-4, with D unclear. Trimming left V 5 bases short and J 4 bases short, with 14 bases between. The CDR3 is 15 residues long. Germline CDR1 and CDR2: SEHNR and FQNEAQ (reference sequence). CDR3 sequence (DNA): TGTGCCAGCAGCCCCACCGCCCGGGGTAATGAAAAACTGTTTTTT. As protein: CASSPTARGNEKLFF. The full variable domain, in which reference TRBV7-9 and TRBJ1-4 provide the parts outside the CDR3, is DTGVSQNPRHKITKRGQNVTFRCDPISEHNRLYWYRQTLGQGPEFLTYFQNEAQLEKSRLLSDRFSAERPKGSFSTLEIQRTEQGDSAMYLCASSPTARGNEKLFFGSGTQLSVL.

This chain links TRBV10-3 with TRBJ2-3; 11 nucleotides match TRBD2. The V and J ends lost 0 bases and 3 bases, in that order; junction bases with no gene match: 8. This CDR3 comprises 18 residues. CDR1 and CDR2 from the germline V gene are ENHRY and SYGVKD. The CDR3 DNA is TGTGCCATCAGTGAGTCGAGTAGCGGGAGGGCCTCGACAGATACGCAGTATTTT. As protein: CAISESSSGRASTDTQYF.

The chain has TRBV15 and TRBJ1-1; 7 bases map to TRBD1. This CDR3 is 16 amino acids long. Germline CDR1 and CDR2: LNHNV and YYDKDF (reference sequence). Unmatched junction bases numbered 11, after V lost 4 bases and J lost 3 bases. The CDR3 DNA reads TGTGCCACCAGCAAACAGACACGCACAGGGGACACTGAAGCTTTCTTT. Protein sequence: CATSKQTRTGDTEAFF.

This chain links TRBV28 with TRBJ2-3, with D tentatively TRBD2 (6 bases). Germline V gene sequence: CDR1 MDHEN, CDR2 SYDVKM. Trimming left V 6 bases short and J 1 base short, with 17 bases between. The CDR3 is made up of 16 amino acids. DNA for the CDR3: TGTGCCAGCAGCCGTGCGCGGAGGGCCGGCACAGATACGCAGTATTTT. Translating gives CASSRARRAGTDTQYF.

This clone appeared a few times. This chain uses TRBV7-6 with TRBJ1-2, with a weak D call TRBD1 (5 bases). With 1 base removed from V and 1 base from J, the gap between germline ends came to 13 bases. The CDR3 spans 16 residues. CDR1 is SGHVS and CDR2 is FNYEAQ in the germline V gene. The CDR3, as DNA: TGTGCCAGCAGCTTAGGAGTCCGGGGGAGTAACTATGGCTACACCTTC. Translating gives CASSLGVRGSNYGYTF.

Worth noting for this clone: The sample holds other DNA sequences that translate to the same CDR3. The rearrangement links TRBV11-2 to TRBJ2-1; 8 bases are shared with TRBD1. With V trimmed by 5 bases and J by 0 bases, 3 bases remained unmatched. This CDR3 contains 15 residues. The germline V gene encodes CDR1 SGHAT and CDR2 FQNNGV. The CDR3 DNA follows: TGTGCCAGCAGCCCCGGACAGGGCTCCTACAATGAGCAGTTCTTC. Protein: CASSPGQGSYNEQFF.

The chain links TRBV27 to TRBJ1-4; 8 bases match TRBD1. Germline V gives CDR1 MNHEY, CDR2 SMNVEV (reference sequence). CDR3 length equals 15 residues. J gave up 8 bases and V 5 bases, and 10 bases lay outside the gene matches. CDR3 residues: CASSLQTGGREKLFF. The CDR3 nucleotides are TGTGCCAGCAGTCTCCAAACAGGGGGGAGAGAAAAACTGTTTTTT.